The 25 T cell receptor beta chains below all came from one sample that was sequenced in a study of T cell responses to AZD1222 COVID-19 vaccine. This table comes from immunoSEQ multiplex PCR, and its TCRdb copy is limited to in-frame clones, with some not included. The sample has roughly 130,000 clones, 80% to 95% seen once; the top ten hold 0.85% to 1.2%. The sample consisted of peripheral blood, taken 28 days after the second AZD1222 dose. These receptors originate from an adult who received the AZD1222 COVID-19 vaccine.

J is TRBJ2-3 and V is TRBV11-3; D ambiguous. From germline, CDR1 is SGHNT and CDR2 YENEEA. The CDR3 is 11 amino acids. V lost 4 bases, J lost 6 bases, and 5 bases lay in between. Written as DNA, the CDR3 is TGTGCCAGCAGCTCACGTGATACGCAGTATTTT. Its protein is CASSSRDTQYF.

The genes are TRBV5-1 and TRBJ2-7; 12 bases map to TRBD1. V gave up 4 bases and J gave up 5 bases; unmatched junction bases: 7. The CDR3 spans 15 residues. The germline V gene has CDR1 SGHRS and CDR2 YFSETQ. The CDR3 coding sequence is TGCGCCAGCAGCAAGGGACAGGGGGCTCTCGACGAGCAGTACTTC. Encoded protein: CASSKGQGALDEQYF.

J is TRBJ2-2 and V is TRBV19; tentatively, D is TRBD1 or TRBD2 (5 bases each). CDR1 is LNHDA, CDR2 SQIVND, per germline (reference sequence). V lost 6 bases, J lost 7 bases, and 18 bases lay in between. The CDR3 is made up of 15 amino acids. This chain's CDR3 is CASSQMGPPGGELFF. In nucleotides, the CDR3 is TGTGCCAGTAGCCAAATGGGACCCCCGGGCGGGGAGCTGTTTTTT.

This chain links TRBV7-9 with TRBJ2-7; TRBD2 matches 8 bases. From germline, CDR1 is SEHNR and CDR2 FQNEAQ (reference sequence). V lost 1 base to trimming and J lost 2 bases; unmatched junction nucleotides: 13. There are 18 residues in the CDR3. The CDR3 DNA reads as TGTGCCAGCAGCTTAGTCGGTCGGGGGGGCCTAGATACCTACGAGCAGTACTTC. This encodes CASSLVGRGGLDTYEQYF.

The table lists this clone with a count of one. The chain couples TRBV3-1 (or the pseudogene TRBV3-2) to TRBJ2-1, with D perhaps TRBD2 (6 bases). Germline CDR1 reads LGHDT; CDR2 reads YNNKEL (reference sequence). V was clipped by 1 base and J by 9 bases, with 13 bases between them. The CDR3 runs 14 residues. The CDR3 reads CASSQVRDSIEQFF. In nucleotides, the CDR3 is TGTGCCAGCAGCCAAGTGCGGGACTCAATTGAGCAGTTCTTC.

This clone was detected only once. The chain employs TRBV19 and TRBJ1-1, with TRBD1 as a possible D gene (5 bases). The germline V and J ends were trimmed by 5 bases and 0 bases, with 10 bases remaining between them. Germline V gene sequence: CDR1 LNHDA, CDR2 SQIVND (reference sequence). The CDR3 is made up of 14 amino acids. The CDR3 protein is CASSRQPLNTEAFF. In nucleotides, the CDR3 is TGTGCCAGTAGTCGACAGCCCCTGAACACTGAAGCTTTCTTT.

The CDR3 nucleotides read TGTGCCAGCAGCGTAGGGCCTAGCGGAATCTTACAAGAGACCCAGTACTTC. It is translated as CASSVGPSGILQETQYF. The chain uses TRBV9 and TRBJ2-5; TRBD2 matches 7 bases. The CDR3 has 17 amino acids. Trimming removed 0 bases from V and 2 bases from J; junction bases left unmatched: 10. The V gene's germline CDR1 is SGDLS and CDR2 YYNGEE.

V is TRBV19 and J is TRBJ1-4; D remains ambiguous. Germline V CDR1 and CDR2: LNHDA, SQIVND (reference sequence). The V end lost 0 bases, the J end lost 9 bases, and 11 bases lay between the germline ends. The CDR3 is 14 residues long. In DNA form, the CDR3 reads TGTGCCAGTAGTATAGATCTGGGCGGACAAAAACTGTTTTTT. Protein sequence: CASSIDLGGQKLFF.

This clone appeared a single time. V is TRBV7-9 and J is TRBJ2-7; TRBD1 aligns across 11 bases. V gave up 3 bases and J gave up 0 bases; unmatched junction bases: 10. The CDR3 extends over 18 amino acids. Germline V gene data show CDR1 as SEHNR and CDR2 as FQNEAQ (reference sequence). CDR3 nucleotide sequence: TGTGCCAGCAGCTTTTCCGGGACAGGGGGATCTAGCTCCTACGAGCAGTACTTC. It is translated as CASSFSGTGGSSSYEQYF.

This chain joins TRBV7-2 and TRBJ2-3; 8 bases map to TRBD1. J was trimmed by 4 bases and V by 5 bases; bases with no gene match: 8. Germline V lookup: CDR1 SGHTA, CDR2 FQGNSA. CDR3 length: 15 residues. CDR3 bases: TGTGCCAGCAGCGTCTCAGGGGGCGCGGCAGATACGCAGTATTTT. Translation gives CASSVSGGAADTQYF.

The chain couples TRBV29-1 to TRBJ1-3; no firm D call. Trimming took off 7 bases at V and 0 bases at J, with 4 bases between the two ends. The germline V gene encodes CDR1 SQVTM and CDR2 ANQGSEA. The CDR3 sequence is 11 residues long. CDR3 sequence reads: CSGSSGNTIYF. In nucleotides, the CDR3 is TGCAGCGGAAGCTCTGGAAACACCATATATTTT.

The chain carries TRBV7-2 and TRBJ1-1, with a possible D match to TRBD1 (5 bases). Between the trimmed V and J ends, which lost 5 bases and 0 bases, there was a span of 10 bases. This CDR3 comprises 14 residues. The germline CDR1 and CDR2 sequences are SGHTA and FQGNSA. CDR3 nucleotides: TGTGCCAGCAGCCCTCAGGGATTGAACACTGAAGCTTTCTTT. Translation gives CASSPQGLNTEAFF.

The chain recombines TRBV5-1 with TRBJ1-2, with TRBD1 identical over 8 bases. Germline CDR1 is SGHRS and CDR2 is YFSETQ. With V trimmed by 4 bases and J by 3 bases, 8 bases remained unmatched. The CDR3 length is 15 residues. The CDR3: CASSPGQAGDYGYTF. CDR3 sequence (DNA): TGCGCCAGCAGCCCGGGACAGGCGGGGGACTATGGCTACACCTTC. Full variable domain (missing parts from reference TRBV5-1 and TRBJ1-2): KAGVTQTPRYLIKTRGQQVTLSCSPISGHRSVSWYQQTPGQGLQFLFEYFSETQRNKGNFPGRFSGRQFSNSRSEMNVSTLELGDSALYLCASSPGQAGDYGYTFGSGTRLTVV.

The chain couples TRBV5-1 to TRBJ2-7; no definite D call. The germline CDR1 and CDR2 sequences are SGHRS and YFSETQ. There are 16 residues in the CDR3. V shed 0 bases and J shed 2 bases, with 15 bases lying between them. The CDR3 region is CASSLVLQTPTYEQYF. The DNA for the CDR3 is TGCGCCAGCAGCTTGGTTCTTCAAACACCGACCTACGAGCAGTACTTC.

The chain employs TRBV9 and TRBJ1-4; D gene unclear. This CDR3 comprises 14 residues. V lost 5 bases, J lost 2 bases, and 10 bases lay in between. Germline V gene lookup returns CDR1 SGDLS and CDR2 YYNGEE. The CDR3 reads CASSLGGTNEKLFF. The CDR3 DNA follows: TGTGCCAGCAGTCTAGGAGGGACTAATGAAAAACTGTTTTTT.

The chain has TRBV7-2 and TRBJ2-2, with no clear D. The CDR3 consists of 16 residues. The V end was cut by 4 bases, the J end by 4 bases, with 16 bases between. Germline CDR1 SGHTA, CDR2 FQGNSA. In DNA form, the CDR3 reads TGTGCCAGCAGCTCAAAGGTTAATGTGGGCACCGGGGAGCTGTTTTTT. Translation: CASSSKVNVGTGELFF. Full variable domain (missing parts from reference TRBV7-2 and TRBJ2-2): GAGVSQSPSNKVTEKGKDVELRCDPISGHTALYWYRQSLGQGLEFLIYFQGNSAPDKSGLPSDRFSAERTGGSVSTLTIQRTQQEDSAVYLCASSSKVNVGTGELFFGEGSRLTVL.

This chain connects TRBV11-2 to TRBJ2-2; 16 bases align to TRBD2. Per germline, CDR1 SGHAT and CDR2 FQNNGV. J lost 4 bases, V lost 6 bases, and 5 bases had no gene match. The CDR3 runs to 17 residues. The CDR3 spells CASRPGLAGGSTGELFF. The CDR3 DNA is TGTGCCAGCAGACCGGGACTAGCGGGGGGGAGCACCGGGGAGCTGTTTTTT.

The rearrangement links TRBV5-6 to TRBJ1-2; maybe TRBD1 (5 bases). The CDR3 sequence is 17 residues long. V lost 2 bases and J 3 bases, leaving 20 bases between the germline ends. The germline V gene encodes CDR1 SGHDT and CDR2 YYEEEE. The DNA of the CDR3 is TGTGCCAGCAGCTTATATAGCCAGGGCCGAGGGTACTATGGCTACACCTTC. Amino acid sequence: CASSLYSQGRGYYGYTF.

V gene TRBV6-5 combines with J gene TRBJ1-3; TRBD1 might be the D (6 bases). Germline CDR1 and CDR2: MNHEY and SVGAGI. Deletions cut 6 bases from V and 0 bases from J, with 9 bases between. CDR3 size: 14 residues. The CDR3 protein is CASRTGFSGNTIYF. CDR3 in DNA: TGTGCCAGCAGAACAGGGTTCTCTGGAAACACCATATATTTT.

The V gene is TRBV12-3 or TRBV12-4, the J gene TRBJ1-5; D is undetermined. The V end lost 7 bases, the J end lost 7 bases, and 14 bases lay between the germline ends. This CDR3 region has 13 residues. The CDR3 here is CASMQDPNQPQHF. The CDR3 DNA is TGTGCCAGCATGCAGGACCCGAACCAGCCCCAGCATTTT.

This chain connects TRBV7-8 to TRBJ1-5, with D hard to call. Germline assignment: CDR1 SGHVS and CDR2 FQNEAQ. V gave up 0 bases and J gave up 0 bases, with 9 bases separating them. There are 16 residues in the CDR3. CDR3: CASSLALVYSNQPQHF. CDR3 in DNA: TGTGCCAGCAGCTTAGCTTTAGTTTATAGCAATCAGCCCCAGCATTTT.

The sample holds one count of this clone. The rearrangement uses TRBV14 and TRBJ2-4; D may correspond to TRBD1 or TRBD2 (5 bases each). V lost 4 bases, J lost 1 base, and 17 bases lay in between. CDR3 length: 17 residues. Germline-derived CDR1 and CDR2 are SGHDN and FVKESK. CDR3: CASSPTPGTGAKNIQYF. Written as DNA, the CDR3 is TGTGCCAGCAGCCCGACGCCCGGGACCGGTGCCAAAAACATTCAGTACTTC.

This clone was recorded only once. The rearrangement uses TRBV5-1 and TRBJ2-7, with D possibly being TRBD1 (7 bases). This CDR3 has 14 residues. The germline V and J ends were trimmed by 0 bases and 3 bases, with 10 bases remaining between them. Germline CDR1 reads SGHRS; CDR2 reads YFSETQ. CDR3 in DNA: TGCGCCAGCAGCTTGGACAGGGGAGGCTACGAGCAGTACTTC. Its protein is CASSLDRGGYEQYF.

This chain uses TRBV27 with TRBJ1-6; 7 nucleotides align to TRBD1. The germline V gene has CDR1 MNHEY and CDR2 SMNVEV (reference sequence). This CDR3 contains 13 residues. V lost 5 bases to trimming and J lost 6 bases; unmatched junction nucleotides: 1. Here the CDR3 reads CASSRDSNSPLHF. The CDR3 DNA is TGTGCCAGCAGTCGGGACAGTAATTCACCCCTCCACTTT.

This clone was picked up one time. The V call is TRBV6-5, the J call TRBJ1-6; 7 bases are a match to TRBD1. CDR1 is MNHEY, CDR2 SVGAGI, per germline. The CDR3 runs to 14 residues. V trimming: 4 bases; J trimming: 8 bases; junction bases outside the gene matches: 5. Written as DNA, the CDR3 is TGTGCCAGCAGTTCCGGGACAGACTATTCACCCCTCCACTTT. This sequence encodes CASSSGTDYSPLHF.